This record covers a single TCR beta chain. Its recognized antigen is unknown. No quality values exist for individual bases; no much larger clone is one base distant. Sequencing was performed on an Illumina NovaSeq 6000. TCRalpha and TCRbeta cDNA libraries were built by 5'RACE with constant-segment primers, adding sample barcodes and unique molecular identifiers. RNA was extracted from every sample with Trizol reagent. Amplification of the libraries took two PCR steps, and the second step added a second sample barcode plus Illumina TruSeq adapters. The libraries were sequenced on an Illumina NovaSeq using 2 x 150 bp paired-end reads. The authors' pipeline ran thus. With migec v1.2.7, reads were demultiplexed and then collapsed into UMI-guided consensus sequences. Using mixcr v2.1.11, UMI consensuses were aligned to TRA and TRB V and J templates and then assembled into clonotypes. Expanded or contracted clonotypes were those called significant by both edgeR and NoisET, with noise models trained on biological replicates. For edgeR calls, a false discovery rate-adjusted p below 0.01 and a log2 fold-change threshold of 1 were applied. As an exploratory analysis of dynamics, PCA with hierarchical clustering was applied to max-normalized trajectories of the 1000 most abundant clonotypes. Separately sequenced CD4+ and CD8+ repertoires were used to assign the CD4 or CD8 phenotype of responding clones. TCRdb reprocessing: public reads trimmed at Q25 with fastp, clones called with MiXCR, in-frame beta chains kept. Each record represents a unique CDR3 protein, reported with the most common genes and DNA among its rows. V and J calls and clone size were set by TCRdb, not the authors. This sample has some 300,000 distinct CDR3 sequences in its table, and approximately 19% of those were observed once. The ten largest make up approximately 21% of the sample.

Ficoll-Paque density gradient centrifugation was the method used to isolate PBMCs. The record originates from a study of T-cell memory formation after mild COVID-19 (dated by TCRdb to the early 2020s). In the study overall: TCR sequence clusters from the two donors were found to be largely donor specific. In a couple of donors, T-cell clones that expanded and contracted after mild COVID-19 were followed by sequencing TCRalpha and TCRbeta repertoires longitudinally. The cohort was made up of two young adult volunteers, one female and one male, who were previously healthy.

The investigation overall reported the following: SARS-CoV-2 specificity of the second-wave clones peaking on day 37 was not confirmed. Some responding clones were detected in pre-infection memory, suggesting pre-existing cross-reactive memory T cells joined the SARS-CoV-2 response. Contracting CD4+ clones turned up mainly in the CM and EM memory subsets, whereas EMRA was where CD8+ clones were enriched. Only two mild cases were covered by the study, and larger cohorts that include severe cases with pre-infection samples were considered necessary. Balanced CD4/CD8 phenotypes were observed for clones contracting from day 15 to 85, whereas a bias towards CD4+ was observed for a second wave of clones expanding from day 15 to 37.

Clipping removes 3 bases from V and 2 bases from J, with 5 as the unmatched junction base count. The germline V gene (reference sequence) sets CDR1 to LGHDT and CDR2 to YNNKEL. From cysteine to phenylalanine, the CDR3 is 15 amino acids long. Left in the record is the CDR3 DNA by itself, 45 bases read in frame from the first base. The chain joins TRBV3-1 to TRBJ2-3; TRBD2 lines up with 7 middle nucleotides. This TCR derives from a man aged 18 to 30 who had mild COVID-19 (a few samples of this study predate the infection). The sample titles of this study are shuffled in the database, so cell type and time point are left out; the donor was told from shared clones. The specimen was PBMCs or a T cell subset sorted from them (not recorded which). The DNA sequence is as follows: TGTGCCAGCAGCCAGATGAGACTAGCCACAGATACGCAGTATTTT. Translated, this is CASSQMRLATDTQYF.